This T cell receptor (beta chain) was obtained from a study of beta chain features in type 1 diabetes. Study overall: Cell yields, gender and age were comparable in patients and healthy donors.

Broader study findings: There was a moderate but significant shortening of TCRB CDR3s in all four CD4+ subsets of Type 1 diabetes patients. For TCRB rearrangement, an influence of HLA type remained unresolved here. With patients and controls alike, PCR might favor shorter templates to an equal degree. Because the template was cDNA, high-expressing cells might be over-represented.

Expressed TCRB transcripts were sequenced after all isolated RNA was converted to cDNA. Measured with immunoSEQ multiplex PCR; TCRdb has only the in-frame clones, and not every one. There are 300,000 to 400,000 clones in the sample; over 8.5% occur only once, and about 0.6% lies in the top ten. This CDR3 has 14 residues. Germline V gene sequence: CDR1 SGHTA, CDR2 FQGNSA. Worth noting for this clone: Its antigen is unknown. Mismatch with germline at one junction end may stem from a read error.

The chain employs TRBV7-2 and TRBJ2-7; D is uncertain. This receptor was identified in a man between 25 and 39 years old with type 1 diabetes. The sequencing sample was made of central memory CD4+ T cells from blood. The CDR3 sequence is CASSLEAGIYEQHF. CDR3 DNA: TGTGCCAGCAGCTTAGAGGCTGGAATCTACGAGCAGCACTTC. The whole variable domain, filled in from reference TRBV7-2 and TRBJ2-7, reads GAGVSQSPSNKVTEKGKDVELRCDPISGHTALYWYRQSLGQGLEFLIYFQGNSAPDKSGLPSDRFSAERTGGSVSTLTIQRTQQEDSAVYLCASSLEAGIYEQHFGPGTRLTVT.